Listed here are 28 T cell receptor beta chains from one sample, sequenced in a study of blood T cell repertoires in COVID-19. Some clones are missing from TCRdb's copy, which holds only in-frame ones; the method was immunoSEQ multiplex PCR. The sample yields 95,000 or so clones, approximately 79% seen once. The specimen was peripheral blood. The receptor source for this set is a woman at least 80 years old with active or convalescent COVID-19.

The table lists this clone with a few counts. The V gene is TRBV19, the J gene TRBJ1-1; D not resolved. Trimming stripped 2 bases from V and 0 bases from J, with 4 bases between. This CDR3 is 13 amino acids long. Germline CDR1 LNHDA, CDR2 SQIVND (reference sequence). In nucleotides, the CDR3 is TGTGCCAGTAGTATAAGCCTGAACACTGAAGCTTTCTTT. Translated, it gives CASSISLNTEAFF.

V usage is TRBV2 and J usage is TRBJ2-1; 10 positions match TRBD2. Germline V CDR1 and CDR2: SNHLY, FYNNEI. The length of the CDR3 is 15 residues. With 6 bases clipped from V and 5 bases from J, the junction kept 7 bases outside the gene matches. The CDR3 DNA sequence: TGTGCCAGCAGCCTCGGGACTAGCGCGCACAATGAGCAGTTCTTC. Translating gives CASSLGTSAHNEQFF.

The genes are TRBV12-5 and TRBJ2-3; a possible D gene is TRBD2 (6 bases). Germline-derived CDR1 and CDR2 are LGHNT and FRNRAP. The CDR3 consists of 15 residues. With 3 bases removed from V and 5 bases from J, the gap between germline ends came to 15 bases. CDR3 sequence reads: CASGFGRLVGDTQYF. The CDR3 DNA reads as TGTGCTAGTGGTTTTGGACGACTAGTCGGAGATACGCAGTATTTT.

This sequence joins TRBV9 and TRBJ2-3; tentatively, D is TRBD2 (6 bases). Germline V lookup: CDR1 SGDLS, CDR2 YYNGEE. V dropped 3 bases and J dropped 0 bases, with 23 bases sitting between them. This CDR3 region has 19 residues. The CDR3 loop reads CASSGPPGASVSSTDTQYF. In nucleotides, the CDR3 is TGTGCCAGCAGCGGCCCCCCAGGCGCTAGCGTATCTAGCACAGATACGCAGTATTTT.

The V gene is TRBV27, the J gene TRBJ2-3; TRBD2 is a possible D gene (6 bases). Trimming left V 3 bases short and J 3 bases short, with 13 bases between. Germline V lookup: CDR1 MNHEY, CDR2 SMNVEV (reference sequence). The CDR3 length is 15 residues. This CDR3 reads CASSLERAVTDTQYF. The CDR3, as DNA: TGTGCCAGCAGTTTGGAGCGGGCCGTGACAGATACGCAGTATTTT.

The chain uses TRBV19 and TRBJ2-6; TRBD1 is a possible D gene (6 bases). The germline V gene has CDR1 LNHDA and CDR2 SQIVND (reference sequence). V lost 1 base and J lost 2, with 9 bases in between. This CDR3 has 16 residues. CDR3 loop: CASSIVSGAGANVLTF. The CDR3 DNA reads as TGTGCCAGTAGTATAGTCTCAGGGGCTGGGGCCAACGTCCTGACTTTC.

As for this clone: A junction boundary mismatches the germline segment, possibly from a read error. The CDR3 region is CASLSRQGAGGEQFF. The CDR3 DNA is TGTGCCAGCCTCTCTCGACAGGGGGCTGGTGGTGAGCAGTTCTTC. This chain uses TRBV5-1 with TRBJ2-1, with 10 bases identical to TRBD1. Germline CDR1 reads SGHRS; CDR2 reads YFSETQ. The CDR3 is made up of 15 amino acids.

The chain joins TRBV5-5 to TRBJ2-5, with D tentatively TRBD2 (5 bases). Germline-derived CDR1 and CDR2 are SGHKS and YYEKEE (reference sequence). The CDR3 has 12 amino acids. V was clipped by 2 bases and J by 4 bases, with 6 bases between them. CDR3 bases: TGTGCCAGCAGCTTCGGAGGAGAGACCCAGTACTTC. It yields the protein CASSFGGETQYF.

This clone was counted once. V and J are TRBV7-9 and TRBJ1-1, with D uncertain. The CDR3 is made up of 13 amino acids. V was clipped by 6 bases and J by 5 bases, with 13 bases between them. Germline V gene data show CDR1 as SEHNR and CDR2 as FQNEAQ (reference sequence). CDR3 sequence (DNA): TGTGCCAGCAGTACGATGGAGAATACTGAAGCTTTCTTT. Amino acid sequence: CASSTMENTEAFF.

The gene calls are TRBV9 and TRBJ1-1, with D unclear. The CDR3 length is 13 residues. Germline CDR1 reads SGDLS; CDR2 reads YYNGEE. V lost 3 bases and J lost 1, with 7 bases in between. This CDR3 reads CASSAVQNTEAFF. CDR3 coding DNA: TGTGCCAGCAGCGCGGTCCAGAACACTGAAGCTTTCTTT.

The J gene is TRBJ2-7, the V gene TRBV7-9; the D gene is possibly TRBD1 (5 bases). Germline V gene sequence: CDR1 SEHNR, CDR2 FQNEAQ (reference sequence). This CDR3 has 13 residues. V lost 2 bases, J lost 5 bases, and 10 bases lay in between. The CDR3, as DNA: TGTGCCAGCAGCTTAACCGTGGGGCACGAGCAGTACTTC. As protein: CASSLTVGHEQYF.

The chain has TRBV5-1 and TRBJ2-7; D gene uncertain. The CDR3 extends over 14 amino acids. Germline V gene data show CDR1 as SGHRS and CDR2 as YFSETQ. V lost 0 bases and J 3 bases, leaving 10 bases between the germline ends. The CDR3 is CASSLEASVYEQYF. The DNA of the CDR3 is TGCGCCAGCAGCTTGGAAGCTTCCGTCTACGAGCAGTACTTC.

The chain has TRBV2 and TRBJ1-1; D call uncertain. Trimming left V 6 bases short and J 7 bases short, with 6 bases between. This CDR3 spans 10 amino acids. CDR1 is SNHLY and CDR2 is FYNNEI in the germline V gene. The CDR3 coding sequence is TGTGCCAGCAGAGCCAATGAAGCTTTCTTT. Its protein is CASRANEAFF.

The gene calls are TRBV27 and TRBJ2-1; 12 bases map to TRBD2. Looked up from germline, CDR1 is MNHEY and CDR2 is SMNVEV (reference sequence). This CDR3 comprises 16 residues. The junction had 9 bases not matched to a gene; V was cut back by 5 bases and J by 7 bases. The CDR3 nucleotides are TGTGCCAGCAGTGACCTGACTAGCGGGAGCTGGAATGAGCAGTTCTTC. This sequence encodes CASSDLTSGSWNEQFF.

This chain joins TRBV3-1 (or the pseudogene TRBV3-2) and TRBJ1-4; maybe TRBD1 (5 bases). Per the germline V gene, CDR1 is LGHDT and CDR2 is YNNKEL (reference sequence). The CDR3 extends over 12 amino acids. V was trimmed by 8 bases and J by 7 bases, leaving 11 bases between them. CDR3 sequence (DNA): TGTGCCAGCCAGGGAGGGTCTGAAAAACTGTTTTTT. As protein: CASQGGSEKLFF.

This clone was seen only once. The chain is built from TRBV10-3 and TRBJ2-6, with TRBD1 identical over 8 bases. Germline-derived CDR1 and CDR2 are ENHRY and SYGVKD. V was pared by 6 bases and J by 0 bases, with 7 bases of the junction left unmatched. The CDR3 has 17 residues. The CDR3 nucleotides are TGTGCCATCAGCCCTGGACAGGGCACCTCTGGGGCCAACGTCCTGACTTTC. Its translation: CAISPGQGTSGANVLTF.

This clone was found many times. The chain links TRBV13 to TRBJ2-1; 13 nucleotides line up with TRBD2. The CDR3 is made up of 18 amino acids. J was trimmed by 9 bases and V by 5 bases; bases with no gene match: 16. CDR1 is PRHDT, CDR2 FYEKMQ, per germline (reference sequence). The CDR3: CASSQRTSGSYTRLEQFF. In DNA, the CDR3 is TGTGCCAGCAGCCAAAGGACTAGCGGGAGCTACACCCGTCTTGAGCAGTTCTTC.

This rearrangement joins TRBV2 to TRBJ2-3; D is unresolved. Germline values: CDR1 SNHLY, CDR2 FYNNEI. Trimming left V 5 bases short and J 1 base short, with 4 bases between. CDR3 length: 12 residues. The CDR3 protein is CASSQGTDTQYF. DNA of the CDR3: TGTGCCAGCAGTCAGGGCACAGATACGCAGTATTTT.

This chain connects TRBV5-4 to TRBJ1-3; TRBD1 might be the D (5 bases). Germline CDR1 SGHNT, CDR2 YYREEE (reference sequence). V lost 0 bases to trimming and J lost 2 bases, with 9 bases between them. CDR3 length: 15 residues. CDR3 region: CASSLGGTAGNTIYF. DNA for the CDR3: TGTGCCAGCAGCTTGGGCGGGACGGCTGGAAACACCATATATTTT. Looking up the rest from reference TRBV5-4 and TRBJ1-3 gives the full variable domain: ETGVTQSPTHLIKTRGQQVTLRCSSQSGHNTVSWYQQALGQGPQFIFQYYREEENGRGNFPPRFSGLQFPNYSSELNVNALELDDSALYLCASSLGGTAGNTIYFGEGSWLTVV.

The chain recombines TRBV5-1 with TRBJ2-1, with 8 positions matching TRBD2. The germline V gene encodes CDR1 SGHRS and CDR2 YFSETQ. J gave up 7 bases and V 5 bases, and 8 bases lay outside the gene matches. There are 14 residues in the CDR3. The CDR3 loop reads CASRGTRDGNEQFF. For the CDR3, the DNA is TGCGCCAGCAGGGGGACTAGAGATGGGAATGAGCAGTTCTTC.

CDR3 sequence reads: CASSSGTNTGELFF. The DNA of the CDR3 is TGTGCCAGCAGTTCGGGGACGAACACCGGGGAGCTGTTTTTT. The V gene is TRBV28, the J gene TRBJ2-2; D may be TRBD2 (5 bases). Germline V gene data show CDR1 as MDHEN and CDR2 as SYDVKM. The germline V and J ends were trimmed by 4 bases and 0 bases, with 6 bases remaining between them. This CDR3 region has 14 residues.

CDR3 DNA sequence: TGTGCCAGCAGTGAGGCAGGGAACACCGGGGAGCTGTTTTTT. Protein sequence: CASSEAGNTGELFF. The chain links TRBV25-1 to TRBJ2-2; D not certain. Germline V lookup: CDR1 MGHDK, CDR2 SYGVNS. V lost 3 bases, J lost 1 base, and 6 bases lay in between. CDR3 length: 14 amino acids.

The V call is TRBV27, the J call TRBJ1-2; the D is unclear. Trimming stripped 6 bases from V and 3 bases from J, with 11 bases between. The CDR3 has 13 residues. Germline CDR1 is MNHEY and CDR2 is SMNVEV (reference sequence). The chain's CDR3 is CASRPGGYYGYTF. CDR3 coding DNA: TGTGCCAGCAGGCCCGGCGGGTACTATGGCTACACCTTC.

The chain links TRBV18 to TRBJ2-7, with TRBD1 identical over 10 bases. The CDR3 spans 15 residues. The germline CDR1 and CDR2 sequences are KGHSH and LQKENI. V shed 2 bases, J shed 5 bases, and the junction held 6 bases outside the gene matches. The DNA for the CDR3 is TGTGCCAGCTCACCAATGGGACAGGGGATACACGAGCAGTACTTC. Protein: CASSPMGQGIHEQYF.

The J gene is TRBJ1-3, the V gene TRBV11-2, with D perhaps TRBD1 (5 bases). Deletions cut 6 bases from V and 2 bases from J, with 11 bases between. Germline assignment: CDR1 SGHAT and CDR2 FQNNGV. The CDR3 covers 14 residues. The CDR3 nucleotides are TGTGCCAGCAGTCGCGGGACGGCTGGAAACACCATATATTTT. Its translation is CASSRGTAGNTIYF.

Here the CDR3 DNA reads TGTGCCAGCAGCGTTTTGGCAGGGGGCAGCACTGAAGCTTTCTTT. Translation: CASSVLAGGSTEAFF. The chain is built from TRBV9 and TRBJ1-1, with 8 bases matching TRBD1. Germline lookup yields CDR1 SGDLS and CDR2 YYNGEE. The junction had 7 bases not matched to a gene; V was cut back by 2 bases and J by 4 bases. This CDR3 is 15 amino acids long. Full variable domain (remainder filled in from reference TRBV9 and TRBJ1-1): DSGVTQTPKHLITATGQRVTLRCSPRSGDLSVYWYQQSLDQGLQFLIQYYNGEERAKGNILERFSAQQFPDLHSELNLSSLELGDSALYFCASSVLAGGSTEAFFGQGTRLTVV.

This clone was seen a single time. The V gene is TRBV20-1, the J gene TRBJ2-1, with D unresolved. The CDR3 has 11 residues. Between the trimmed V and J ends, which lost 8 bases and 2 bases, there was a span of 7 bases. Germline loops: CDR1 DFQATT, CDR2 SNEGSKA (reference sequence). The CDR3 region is CSSLTYNEQFF. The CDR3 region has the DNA TGCAGTTCTCTTACCTACAATGAGCAGTTCTTC.

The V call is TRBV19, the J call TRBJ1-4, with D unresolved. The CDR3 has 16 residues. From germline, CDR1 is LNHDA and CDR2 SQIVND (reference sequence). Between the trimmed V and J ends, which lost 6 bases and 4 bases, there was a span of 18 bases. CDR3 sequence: CASRATNRNDNEKLFF. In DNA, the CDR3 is TGTGCCAGTAGGGCGACTAACAGAAACGATAATGAAAAACTGTTTTTT.